This TCR beta chain is from a study of vaccination and CD4 T cells after COVID-19. Whole-study context: The authors used overlapping spike peptides from SARS-CoV-2, HCoV-NL63, HCoV-OC43 and HCoV-229E to stimulate cells. Regarding the study as a whole: From a median of roughly 21 to 38, SARS-CoV-2-reactive clonotypes increased, though not significantly.

This clonotype came up a few times. Its antigen is not identified. Specified treatment: roughly 11-day PBMC culture with coronavirus spike peptide pools or control peptides (ViraFEST assay). Samples of CD4+ T cells were obtained from the unexposed donor before the COVID-19 pandemic (2011-2018). Following expansion of antigen-specific T cells with peptide pools, ViraFEST then sequenced TCRs. With the Oncomine TCR Beta short-read assay, DNA from cultured CD4+ T cells was sequenced. MiXCR was run by TCRdb on the PCR reads, yielding one entry per CDR3 protein. This sample has approximately 7,900 distinct CDR3 sequences; more than 30% occur once, and the top ten carry about 16%. Germline lookup yields CDR1 DFQATT and CDR2 SNEGSKA (reference sequence). With V trimmed by 5 bases and J by 4 bases, 7 bases remained unmatched. This CDR3 spans 13 amino acids.

The material sequenced was CD4+ T cells from blood, cultured in vitro. The clonotype was recovered from a human donor in good health. The genes are TRBV20-1 and TRBJ1-1, with TRBD1 identical over 7 bases. CDR3 bases: TGCAGTGCTTCCCAGGGGGGACTCACTGAAGCTTTCTTT. This translates into CSASQGGLTEAFF.